This TCR beta chain appears in the sequencing data of a study of T-cell reconstitution after alpha-beta-depleted transplantation in children. Regarding the study as a whole: The study reportedly traced alpha-beta T cells about two months after transplant to several hundred expanded graft clones. Surviving recipient T cells and thymic progenitors accounted for the high day-60 TCRbeta diversity observed in some patients. Newly produced T cells mostly provided counts and TCRbeta diversity after one year, as hyperexpanded clones declined.

V shed 3 bases and J shed 7 bases, with 12 bases lying between them. CDR3 size: 14 residues. About this clonotype itself: No antigen is known for it.

Library preparation (for TCRbeta) was performed with unique molecular identifiers. In TCRdb, the PCR reads were re-called with MiXCR into one record per CDR3 protein. The table lists some 550,000 distinct CDR3 sequences, roughly 24% of them singletons. This clonotype originated in a boy younger than two who had a stem cell transplant for acute myeloid leukemia, so the T cells may come from the graft donor. The sample consisted of PBMCs, mostly from graft donor cells, taken 360 days after TCRalphabeta/CD19-depleted stem cell transplant. V and J are TRBV12-3 or TRBV12-4 and TRBJ1-4, with a weak D call TRBD1 (6 bases). CDR3 amino acids: CASSLMGGGEKLFF. DNA for the CDR3: TGTGCCAGCAGTTTGATGGGGGGCGGTGAAAAACTGTTTTTT.